The TCR beta chain under discussion was sequenced for a study of blood T cell repertoires in COVID-19. Study overall: COVID-19 samples collected from the United States, Italy and Spain covered acute and convalescent phases. T cells, B-cell-depleted T cells, or PBMCs provided the cDNA or gDNA that served as material.

There are 13 residues in the CDR3. Germline CDR1 and CDR2: LGHDT and YNNKEL (reference sequence). Trimming stripped 4 bases from V and 19 bases from J, with 20 bases between. Per the original methods: Nucleated cell number was recorded as an estimate derived from reference gene primer amplification. Sequencing was performed with immunoSEQ multiplex PCR; in TCRdb, only in-frame clones are kept and a portion is missing. For V, J and clone size, that table is used; D and trimming come from the DNA. The repertoire holds fewer than 200,000 clones, with around 79% as singletons. Sequenced input: peripheral blood. The V and J genes are TRBV3-1 (or the pseudogene TRBV3-2) and TRBJ2-6; D gene ambiguous. The clonotype comes from a woman in her 70s with acute or convalescent COVID-19. The CDR3 region is CASSPDPDSPLTF. As DNA, the CDR3 is TGTGCCAGCAGCCCCGACCCCGACTCCCCCTTAACTTTC.